This T cell receptor (beta chain) was sequenced in a study of blood T cell repertoires in COVID-19. Study information: The origin of the acute and convalescent COVID-19 samples was the United States, Italy and Spain.

How the authors handled the data: How many nucleated cells were present was estimated from reference gene primer amplification. Data came from immunoSEQ multiplex PCR; TCRdb stores just in-frame clones and leaves some out. V and J calls and clone size are copied from that table; D and trimming were computed from the DNA. The sample yields 110,000 or so clones, around 85% seen once. The CDR3 runs 13 residues. Trimming stripped 2 bases from V and 1 base from J, with 7 bases between. Looked up from germline, CDR1 is SGDLS and CDR2 is YYNGEE. This clone has just one count. The sequenced sample was peripheral blood. The chain employs TRBV9 and TRBJ2-7; possibly TRBD1 for D (6 bases). This sequence originates from a man between 45 and 60 years old with acute or convalescent COVID-19. This chain's CDR3 is CASSVGTSYEQYF. CDR3 bases: TGTGCCAGCAGCGTCGGGACATCCTACGAGCAGTACTTC.